This entry lists 19 T cell receptor beta chains sequenced from one sample in a study of blood T cells in healthy people across ages. The authors ran a second PCR of about 6 to 11 cycles using a sample-barcoded 5' primer and a J-beta primer mix. TCRdb reprocessed the 5' RACE reads with MiXCR, giving one entry per CDR3 protein. The sample yields about 900,000 distinct CDR3 sequences, about 62% seen once. Sequences were obtained from blood. These receptors were obtained from a man aged 30 to 45 in good health.

The chain is built from TRBV5-1 and TRBJ2-3; 7 bases agree with TRBD2. Germline loops: CDR1 SGHRS, CDR2 YFSETQ. J lost 2 bases, V lost 4 bases, and 4 bases had no gene match. This CDR3 is built from 14 residues. The CDR3 DNA sequence: TGCGCCAGCAGCATCGGGACTAACACAGATACGCAGTATTTT. Amino acid sequence: CASSIGTNTDTQYF.

The chain carries TRBV6-5 and TRBJ2-3; D is unresolved. From germline, CDR1 is MNHEY and CDR2 SVGAGI. Deletions cut 2 bases from V and 6 bases from J, with 18 bases between. The CDR3 sequence is 16 residues long. The DNA for the CDR3 is TGTGCCAGCAGTTACCTTCGCGGACCCAACACGGATACGCAGTATTTT. Its protein product is CASSYLRGPNTDTQYF.

The rearrangement uses TRBV20-1 and TRBJ2-3, with D perhaps TRBD2 (5 bases). Trimming left V 7 bases short and J 6 bases short, with 17 bases between. The CDR3 has 13 residues. Germline V lookup: CDR1 DFQATT, CDR2 SNEGSKA (reference sequence). CDR3 bases: TGCAGTGAGGAGGCAACCGAAGCGGATACGCAGTATTTT. Translation gives CSEEATEADTQYF.

The genes are TRBV12-3 or TRBV12-4 and TRBJ2-2; the D gene is possibly TRBD2 (6 bases). The CDR3 loop spans 12 amino acids. Trimming removed 7 bases from V and 10 bases from J, with 13 bases in between. CDR3 in DNA: TGTGCCAGCACCCGGGGGTCGCAGGAGCTGTTTTTT. This sequence encodes CASTRGSQELFF.

CDR3 DNA sequence: TGTGCCAGCAGTTTAACTAGCGGGGGGGTCTCAGTATTTGATACGCAGTATTTT. Translation: CASSLTSGGVSVFDTQYF. This rearrangement joins TRBV12-3 or TRBV12-4 to TRBJ2-3; 13 bases agree with TRBD2. The CDR3 sequence is 18 residues long. The V gene end was trimmed by 2 bases and the J gene end by 6 bases; junction bases not matched to a gene: 11.

This clonotype was recorded only once. This chain uses TRBV4-3 with TRBJ2-3, with D unresolved. CDR3 length: 15 residues. The V gene's germline CDR1 is LGHNA and CDR2 YSLEER. The V and J ends lost 0 bases and 6 bases respectively, with 13 bases between them. The CDR3 sequence: CASSQEGRPEDTQYF. The CDR3, as DNA: TGCGCCAGCAGCCAAGAAGGACGTCCGGAGGATACGCAGTATTTT.

Of note for this clonotype: This may be a read error: a much more frequent sequence differs by one nucleotide. The J gene is TRBJ2-7, the V gene TRBV10-3; tentatively, D is TRBD1 (5 bases). CDR3 size: 15 residues. Germline loops: CDR1 ENHRY, CDR2 SYGVKD. CDR3: CVISESTAKTYEQYF. CDR3 sequence (DNA): TGTGTCATCAGTGAGTCGACAGCCAAAACCTACGAGCAGTACTTC.

This clonotype was counted between two and nine times. This chain uses TRBV6-2 or TRBV6-3 with TRBJ1-4, with a tentative D call TRBD1 (5 bases). Trimming left V 7 bases short and J 0 bases short, with 12 bases between. Germline V gene data show CDR1 as MNHEY and CDR2 as SVGEGT. The CDR3 covers 15 residues. The CDR3 DNA reads TGTGCCAGCAAGGAGAGAGGGGCAACTAATGAAAAACTGTTTTTT. This gives the protein CASKERGATNEKLFF.

The chain recombines TRBV5-1 with TRBJ2-2, with D possibly matching TRBD2 (7 bases). The V end was cut by 7 bases, the J end by 6 bases, with 16 bases between. This CDR3 comprises 14 residues. Germline values: CDR1 SGHRS, CDR2 YFSETQ. The CDR3 spells CASFGGGRAGELFF. In DNA form, the CDR3 reads TGCGCCAGCTTTGGCGGGGGCCGCGCCGGGGAGCTGTTTTTT.

V usage is TRBV6-5 and J usage is TRBJ2-1, with TRBD1 matching over 9 bases. Gene TRBJ2-7 matches the end of the DNA better, so the J call may be wrong. The CDR3 consists of 15 residues. CDR1 MNHEY and CDR2 SVGAGI come from the germline V gene. The CDR3 protein is CASKTGQGFSYEQYF. As DNA, the CDR3 is TGTGCCAGCAAGACGGGACAGGGTTTTTCCTACGAGCAGTACTTC.

The gene calls are TRBV20-1 and TRBJ1-6; D is perhaps TRBD1 (5 bases). The CDR3 extends over 15 amino acids. Trimming stripped 5 bases from V and 8 bases from J, with 19 bases between. The germline V gene encodes CDR1 DFQATT and CDR2 SNEGSKA (reference sequence). DNA of the CDR3: TGCAGTGCTCTTCAAACCAGGGTGGAGGATTCACCCCTCCACTTT. As protein: CSALQTRVEDSPLHF.

This clonotype was seen a handful of times. The chain couples TRBV27 to TRBJ1-2; D ambiguous. Trimming took 5 bases from V and 1 from J, leaving 11 bases between them. CDR3 size: 14 residues. Per germline, CDR1 MNHEY and CDR2 SMNVEV (reference sequence). CDR3 loop: CASSPLTNNYGYTF. CDR3 nucleotides: TGTGCCAGCAGTCCCTTGACAAATAACTATGGCTACACCTTC.

The chain joins TRBV9 to TRBJ1-2, with a weak D call TRBD1 (5 bases). Germline loops: CDR1 SGDLS, CDR2 YYNGEE. The CDR3 is 13 amino acids. Trimming pared 4 bases from V and 2 bases from J, leaving 9 bases between. Here the CDR3 reads CASSIQGNYGYTF. DNA for the CDR3: TGTGCCAGCAGCATTCAGGGAAACTATGGCTACACCTTC. The full variable domain, completed using reference TRBV9 and TRBJ1-2, is DSGVTQTPKHLITATGQRVTLRCSPRSGDLSVYWYQQSLDQGLQFLIQYYNGEERAKGNILERFSAQQFPDLHSELNLSSLELGDSALYFCASSIQGNYGYTFGSGTRLTVV.

The chain is built from TRBV11-2 and TRBJ2-1; 11 bases agree with TRBD2. Germline V lookup: CDR1 SGHAT, CDR2 FQNNGV. The V segment lost 3 bases and the J segment 6 bases; nucleotides outside the gene matches: 13. This CDR3 comprises 18 residues. The CDR3 protein is CASSLEITGTSGSNEQFF. DNA for the CDR3: TGTGCCAGCAGCTTGGAAATCACCGGGACTAGCGGATCCAATGAGCAGTTCTTC.

The chain links TRBV20-1 to TRBJ2-1, with a tentative D call TRBD2 (7 bases). The V gene's germline CDR1 is DFQATT and CDR2 SNEGSKA (reference sequence). Trimming stripped 3 bases from V and 0 bases from J, with 15 bases between. The CDR3 runs to 16 residues. CDR3 residues: CSARVGGGLSYNEQFF. CDR3 in DNA: TGCAGTGCTAGGGTGGGCGGGGGCCTCTCCTACAATGAGCAGTTCTTC.

The chain employs TRBV12-3 or TRBV12-4 and TRBJ2-5; maybe TRBD2 (6 bases). Gene TRBJ2-7 matches the end of the DNA better, so the J call may be wrong. The CDR3 is made up of 15 amino acids. DNA for the CDR3: TGTGCCAGCAGTTTAAAATGGGGCGCGGGATACGAGCAGTACTTC. This gives the protein CASSLKWGAGYEQYF.

This clonotype was found a few times. The chain links TRBV12-3 or TRBV12-4 to TRBJ1-1, with a tentative D call TRBD1 (5 bases). Trimming took off 2 bases at V and 5 bases at J, with 9 bases between the two ends. This CDR3 is built from 13 residues. Here the CDR3 reads CASSLLGETEAFF. The CDR3 nucleotides read TGTGCCAGCAGTTTATTGGGGGAGACTGAAGCTTTCTTT.

V and J are TRBV21-1 and TRBJ2-5; the table's D call, TRBD1, has no DNA check behind it. TRBV21-1 is given as a pseudogene. This CDR3 is 15 amino acids long. This CDR3 is CASSPRGLEVETQYF. The CDR3 region has the DNA TGTGCCAGCAGCCCACGGGGCCTCGAGGTAGAGACCCAGTACTTC.

This chain links TRBV7-8 with TRBJ2-1; D remains ambiguous. Per the germline V gene, CDR1 is SGHVS and CDR2 is FQNEAQ. The CDR3 sequence is 13 residues long. V lost 0 bases, J lost 4 bases, and 4 bases lay in between. CDR3 region: CASSLAIYNEQFF. In DNA form, the CDR3 reads TGTGCCAGCAGCTTAGCGATTTACAATGAGCAGTTCTTC.